The rows below give T cell receptor beta chains drawn from one sample of a study of blood T cell repertoires in COVID-19. TCRdb's copy holds only in-frame clones and misses some; the assay was immunoSEQ multiplex PCR. The profile shows roughly 160,000 clones, about four fifths of them singletons. The material sequenced was peripheral blood. These receptors originate from a woman aged 55-70 years with COVID-19, enrolled during active disease. The CDR3 runs from the conserved cysteine through the conserved F or W. The D gene is left open where the match is weak. Only part of the rows carry a size: once, few, many, or a class if the clone is expanded.

D	V	size	J	length	CDR3	DNA
.	TRBV5-4	.	TRBJ1-1	14	CASSLSYRNTEAFF	TGTGCCAGCAGCTTGTCCTACAGGAACACTGAAGCTTTCTTT
.	TRBV6-5	.	TRBJ1-6	14	CASSYEGETSPLHF	TGTGCCAGCAGTTACGAGGGCGAGACTTCCCCCCTCCACTTT
TRBD1	TRBV7-2	.	TRBJ2-1	15	CASSLRTGTGDEQFF	TGTGCCAGCAGCTTAAGGACAGGAACCGGGGATGAGCAGTTCTTC
.	TRBV4-1	.	TRBJ1-5	15	CASSQGTAVGQPQHF	TGCGCCAGCAGCCAAGGCACAGCCGTGGGTCAGCCCCAGCATTTT
TRBD1	TRBV11-3	.	TRBJ2-3	16	CASSYSGTGYSDTQYF	TGTGCCAGCAGCTACTCCGGGACAGGGTACTCAGATACGCAGTATTTT
TRBD2	TRBV5-4	.	TRBJ2-1	12	CASSISGSLEFF	TGTGCCAGCAGCATTAGCGGGAGTCTTGAGTTCTTC
.	TRBV28	.	TRBJ2-5	14	CASSLIRQKETQYF	TGTGCCAGCAGTTTAATCCGACAGAAAGAGACCCAGTACTTC
.	TRBV6-5	.	TRBJ2-5	15	CASSYSLGRKETQYF	TGTGCCAGCAGTTATTCCCTGGGGCGGAAAGAGACCCAGTACTTC
TRBD1	TRBV10-3	.	TRBJ1-3	16	CAIRHPGQGQGNTIYF	TGTGCCATCAGACACCCGGGACAGGGGCAGGGCAACACCATATATTTT
.	TRBV9	once	TRBJ1-1	14	CASSVSGASTEAFF	TGTGCCAGCAGCGTTTCTGGGGCTAGCACTGAAGCTTTCTTT
.	TRBV10-3	.	TRBJ2-7	11	CAISEKEEQYF	TGTGCCATCAGTGAGAAGGAGGAGCAGTACTTC
.	TRBV27	few	TRBJ1-1	14	CASSPQGLYTEAFF	TGTGCCAGCAGCCCCCAGGGACTCTACACTGAAGCTTTCTTT
.	TRBV10-3	.	TRBJ1-2	12	CASRDNNYGYTF	TGTGCCTCCCGGGACAACAACTATGGCTACACCTTC
TRBD2	TRBV10-3	.	TRBJ2-1	16	CAISEPGGGGYNEQFF	TGTGCCATCAGTGAGCCCGGCGGGGGGGGATACAATGAGCAGTTCTTC
TRBD1	TRBV29-1	.	TRBJ1-1	16	CSVARRQGLTRTQAFF	TGCAGCGTTGCGCGGAGACAGGGATTGACGCGGACTCAAGCTTTCTTT
.	TRBV12-3/TRBV12-4	.	TRBJ2-1	13	CASSLSLAGEQFF	TGTGCCAGCAGTTTAAGCCTCGCGGGTGAGCAGTTCTTC
TRBD1	TRBV6-2/TRBV6-3	.	TRBJ1-5	21	CASSYGFDFSRQGEVNQPQHF	TGTGCCAGCAGTTACGGTTTTGATTTTTCAAGACAGGGAGAGGTGAATCAGCCCCAGCATTTT
TRBD2	TRBV24-1	few	TRBJ2-2	17	CATREDTSGRGTGELFF	TGTGCCACCAGGGAAGATACTAGCGGGAGGGGCACCGGGGAGCTGTTTTTT
TRBD1	TRBV28	.	TRBJ2-2	14	CASSFDRGAGELFF	TGTGCCAGCAGTTTTGACAGGGGAGCCGGGGAGCTGTTTTTT
TRBD1	TRBV7-8	once	TRBJ1-2	15	CASSFIPGQAYGYTF	TGTGCCAGCAGCTTCATACCGGGACAGGCCTATGGCTACACCTTC
.	TRBV7-3	.	TRBJ2-2	13	CATRQFLTGELFF	TGTGCCACCAGACAGTTCCTGACCGGGGAGCTGTTTTTT
TRBD2	TRBV7-9	.	TRBJ2-1	17	CASSPRLAKVTYNEQFF	TGTGCCAGCAGCCCCCGACTAGCTAAAGTTACCTACAATGAGCAGTTCTTC
TRBD2	TRBV18	.	TRBJ2-1	16	CASSPGTSGRGNEQFF	TGTGCCAGCTCACCAGGGACTAGCGGGAGGGGCAATGAGCAGTTCTTC
TRBD1	TRBV5-4	.	TRBJ2-3	16	CASVPSPGQPSDTQYF	TGTGCCAGCGTGCCCAGTCCGGGACAGCCCTCGGATACGCAGTATTTT
TRBD2	TRBV7-2	.	TRBJ2-1	15	CASSLTLAGGIEQFF	TGTGCCAGCAGCTTAACACTAGCGGGAGGCATTGAGCAGTTCTTC
.	TRBV9	.	TRBJ2-2	15	CASSASPRGAGELFF	TGTGCCAGCAGCGCTAGCCCCAGGGGGGCCGGGGAGCTGTTTTTT
TRBD2	TRBV6-2/TRBV6-3	once	TRBJ2-3	18	CASSYGGRTSGSADTQYF	TGTGCCAGCAGTTATGGGGGGAGGACTAGCGGGAGCGCAGATACGCAGTATTTT
.	TRBV7-6	.	TRBJ1-5	14	CASSLGSFNQPQHF	TGTGCCAGCAGCTTAGGGAGTTTTAATCAGCCCCAGCATTTT
TRBD1	TRBV5-1	.	TRBJ1-4	15	CASRPTGKSNEKLFF	TGCGCCAGCAGGCCGACAGGGAAATCTAATGAAAAACTGTTTTTT
.	TRBV5-1	once	TRBJ2-7	15	CASSWGRRGTYEQYF	TGCGCCAGCTCTTGGGGCCGTCGCGGGACCTACGAGCAGTACTTC
.	TRBV21-1	.	TRBJ2-1	15	CASSFGTGPYNEQFF	TGTGCCAGCAGCTTTGGGACAGGCCCCTACAATGAGCAGTTCTTC
TRBD1	TRBV4-3	once	TRBJ2-7	15	CASSQGQGEGYEQYF	TGCGCCAGCAGCCAAGGACAGGGAGAGGGCTACGAGCAGTACTTC
TRBD2	TRBV3-1/TRBV3-2	few	TRBJ2-5	15	CASSLGTSGQETQYF	TGTGCCAGCAGCCTGGGGACTAGCGGACAAGAGACCCAGTACTTC
.	TRBV11-2	.	TRBJ2-7	13	CASSLDLGSEQYF	TGTGCCAGCAGCTTAGATCTGGGCTCCGAGCAGTACTTC
TRBD1	TRBV6-5	.	TRBJ1-6	15	CASSLGQGIRAPLHF	TGTGCCAGCAGTTTGGGACAGGGAATCCGAGCACCCCTCCACTTT
.	TRBV9	.	TRBJ1-1	15	CASSPIGATNTEAFF	TGTGCCAGCAGTCCTATAGGGGCAACGAACACTGAAGCTTTCTTT
.	TRBV11-2	.	TRBJ1-5	13	CASSYAGGQPQHF	TGTGCCAGCAGCTACGCGGGGGGTCAGCCCCAGCATTTT
.	TRBV29-1	.	TRBJ1-2	11	CSVATGGGYTF	TGCAGCGTCGCCACCGGGGGTGGCTACACCTTC
.	TRBV28	.	TRBJ2-5	13	CASSRGIRETQYF	TGTGCCAGCAGTCGAGGTATTCGGGAGACCCAGTACTTC
TRBD1	TRBV19	.	TRBJ2-3	14	CASSMTAFRGPQYF	TGTGCCAGTAGTATGACCGCGTTCAGGGGGCCGCAGTATTTT
.	TRBV5-6	.	TRBJ2-2	18	CASSTTLGLGRNTGELFF	TGTGCCAGCAGCACCACCCTTGGACTGGGGAGGAACACCGGGGAGCTGTTTTTT
TRBD1	TRBV6-5	.	TRBJ1-1	15	CASSRTGVSNTEAFF	TGTGCCAGCAGTAGAACAGGGGTTTCGAACACTGAAGCTTTCTTT
TRBD2	TRBV7-9	.	TRBJ2-1	15	CASSLGLAGVIGQFF	TGTGCCAGCAGCTTAGGACTAGCGGGAGTCATCGGGCAGTTCTTC